This T cell receptor (beta chain) was recovered during a study of cytomegalovirus exposure and HLA in healthy donors. Study results and caveats: According to reports, the classifier identified cytomegalovirus status with high specificity and sensitivity.

Amplification used 60 Vbeta primers and 13 Jbeta primers. Using immunoSEQ multiplex PCR, the repertoire was profiled, and TCRdb retains in-frame clones only, with some absent. Here the sample spans about 220,000 clones, approximately 82% being singletons. In the case of this clone: The antigen is unknown.

Donors were ostensibly healthy at sampling, although undocumented immune exposures were probable. The sequenced material came from PBMCs. The receptor comes from a man aged 18 to 29 in good health and CMV-seronegative.

The CDR3 DNA is TGCACCAGCAGCCAACCATGTCGGTCCCGTGGCAATGAGCAGTTCTTC. The encoded protein is CTSSQPCRSRGNEQFF. J is TRBJ2-1 and V is TRBV1; the D call in the table, TRBD2, was not verified against the DNA. TRBV1 is annotated as a pseudogene. The length of the CDR3 is 16 residues.